This is a list of T cell receptor beta chains from one sample in a study of blood T cell repertoires in COVID-19. The method was immunoSEQ multiplex PCR; TCRdb's version includes in-frame clones alone and lacks a portion of them. The data contain over 90,000 clones, 75% to 85% of them seen just once; the ten biggest clones take up 4.5% to 5.5%. Material: peripheral blood. The receptors here all came from an elderly man with COVID-19, enrolled during active disease. CDR3s include the opening cysteine and the closing phenylalanine or tryptophan. Fields, in order: V gene, clone size, D gene, J gene, CDR3 protein, CDR3 DNA. The D gene is left open where the match is weak. Only some rows state a clone size, as once, few, many or a class for expanded clones.

>TRBV18|.|.|TRBJ1-6
CASSPRPGLDNSPLHF
TGTGCCAGCTCACCTCGTCCAGGACTTGATAATTCACCCCTCCACTTT
>TRBV6-2/TRBV6-3|once|TRBD1|TRBJ2-1
CASSPGQGQRFF
TGTGCCAGCAGCCCTGGACAGGGCCAACGGTTCTTC
>TRBV5-4|.|.|TRBJ2-2
CASNTPDTGELFF
TGTGCCAGCAACACCCCCGATACCGGGGAGCTGTTTTTT
>TRBV19|.|TRBD1|TRBJ2-5
CASSVGTGVRETQYF
TGTGCCAGTAGTGTTGGGACAGGGGTTAGGGAGACCCAGTACTTC
>TRBV11-3|.|.|TRBJ2-7
CASIPPRYAYGSYEQYF
TGTGCCAGCATCCCCCCGAGGTACGCTTATGGGTCCTACGAGCAGTACTTC
>TRBV3-1/TRBV3-2|few|.|TRBJ2-5
CASSQAGRQETQYF
TGTGCCAGCAGCCAGGCAGGACGACAGGAGACCCAGTACTTC
>TRBV5-1|.|TRBD1|TRBJ1-1
CASSQEGAWNTEAFF
TGCGCCAGCAGCCAGGAGGGGGCCTGGAACACTGAAGCTTTCTTT
>TRBV30|few|TRBD1|TRBJ1-6
CAWRTGQGNSPLHF
TGTGCCTGGAGGACGGGACAGGGCAACTCACCCCTCCACTTT
>TRBV5-4|.|.|TRBJ2-2
CASSLKKASMNTGELFF
TGTGCCAGCAGCTTGAAAAAAGCCTCAATGAACACCGGGGAGCTGTTTTTT
>TRBV6-5|few|.|TRBJ1-2
CASSPPSGGGYGYTF
TGTGCCAGCAGTCCCCCATCGGGGGGCGGCTATGGCTACACCTTC
>TRBV28|.|TRBD1|TRBJ2-6
CASSLIDRVPGANVLTF
TGTGCCAGCAGTTTAATAGACAGGGTCCCTGGGGCCAACGTCCTGACTTTC
>TRBV30|.|.|TRBJ2-2
CAWSVIRETGELFF
TGTGCCTGGAGTGTAATTCGGGAAACCGGGGAGCTGTTTTTT
>TRBV18|.|.|TRBJ2-7
CASSPAGPYEQYF
TGTGCCAGCTCACCAGCGGGCCCCTACGAGCAGTACTTC
>TRBV7-2|few|TRBD1|TRBJ2-2
CASTPNRGTGELFF
TGTGCCAGCACCCCTAACAGGGGAACCGGGGAGCTGTTTTTT
>TRBV7-8|.|.|TRBJ1-6
CASSEGGNSPLHF
TGTGCCAGCAGCGAAGGCGGGAATTCACCCCTCCACTTT
>TRBV30|.|TRBD1|TRBJ1-5
CAWSVQGNQPQHF
TGTGCCTGGAGTGTACAGGGGAATCAGCCCCAGCATTTT
>TRBV19|.|TRBD2|TRBJ2-1
CASSVGGPYNEQFF
TGTGCCAGTAGTGTGGGAGGGCCCTACAATGAGCAGTTCTTC
>TRBV7-3|.|TRBD2|TRBJ2-2
CASSSGLGNTGELFF
TGTGCCAGCAGCTCGGGACTAGGCAACACCGGGGAGCTGTTTTTT
>TRBV30|.|TRBD1|TRBJ2-7
CAWSYWDRLIYEQYF
TGTGCCTGGAGTTATTGGGACAGGTTGATCTACGAGCAGTACTTC
>TRBV7-8|.|.|TRBJ2-2
CASSLVVANTGELFF
TGTGCCAGCAGCTTAGTCGTCGCGAACACCGGGGAGCTGTTTTTT
>TRBV30|few|.|TRBJ2-5
CAWRAKGSETQYF
TGTGCCTGGAGGGCGAAGGGGTCAGAGACCCAGTACTTC
>TRBV5-4|.|TRBD2|TRBJ2-1
CASSMTSGSMNEQFF
TGTGCCAGCAGCATGACTAGCGGGAGTATGAATGAGCAGTTCTTC
>TRBV6-6|.|TRBD1|TRBJ2-1
CASSYYTGGDNEQFF
TGTGCCAGCAGTTACTACACAGGGGGAGACAATGAGCAGTTCTTC
>TRBV3-1/TRBV3-2|.|.|TRBJ2-1
CASSRGTQSYNEQFF
TGTGCCAGCAGCCGAGGGACTCAGTCCTACAATGAGCAGTTCTTC
>TRBV4-1|.|.|TRBJ2-1
CASSQDLRGTLGGNEQFF
TGCGCCAGCAGCCAAGATCTAAGAGGGACCCTCGGGGGCAATGAGCAGTTCTTC
>TRBV5-1|.|TRBD1|TRBJ2-1
CASSKSGTGYNEQFF
TGCGCCAGCAGCAAATCCGGGACAGGCTACAATGAGCAGTTCTTC
>TRBV7-7|.|TRBD1|TRBJ2-2
CASSSRTGGGTGELFF
TGTGCTAGCAGCTCCCGGACAGGGGGAGGCACCGGGGAGCTGTTTTTT
>TRBV6-2/TRBV6-3|once|.|TRBJ1-5
CASSYERVGGQPQHF
TGTGCCAGCAGTTACGAGAGGGTCGGCGGTCAGCCCCAGCATTTT
>TRBV10-3|.|TRBD1|TRBJ1-1
CAIQWDRLNTEAFF
TGTGCCATTCAATGGGACAGGTTGAACACTGAAGCTTTCTTT
>TRBV19|.|TRBD1|TRBJ1-2
CASRGQDANYGYTF
TGTGCCAGTAGGGGACAGGACGCTAACTATGGCTACACCTTC
>TRBV14|.|.|TRBJ2-3
CASSQGGADTQYF
TGTGCCAGCAGCCAAGGCGGGGCAGATACGCAGTATTTT
>TRBV7-9|.|TRBD1|TRBJ1-4
CASSRQGSSNEKLFF
TGTGCCAGCAGCCGACAGGGCAGCAGTAATGAAAAACTGTTTTTT
>TRBV12-3/TRBV12-4|.|.|TRBJ1-1
CASYRASTEAFF
TGTGCCAGTTACAGGGCGTCCACTGAAGCTTTCTTT
>TRBV5-1|.|.|TRBJ1-1
CASSRDGKNTEAFF
TGCGCCAGCAGCCGCGACGGGAAGAACACTGAAGCTTTCTTT
>TRBV30|.|.|TRBJ1-1
CAWKAGHTEAFF
TGTGCCTGGAAGGCAGGGCACACTGAAGCTTTCTTT
>TRBV12-5|.|TRBD1|TRBJ2-5
CASGRGQDQETQYF
TGTGCTAGTGGTCGGGGACAGGATCAAGAGACCCAGTACTTC
>TRBV7-9|.|TRBD2|TRBJ2-1
CASSLSKFSGGYNEQFF
TGTGCCAGCAGCTTGTCCAAATTTAGCGGGGGATACAATGAGCAGTTCTTC
>TRBV12-3/TRBV12-4|.|.|TRBJ1-4
CAARGDNEKLFF
TGTGCCGCTCGGGGAGACAATGAAAAACTGTTTTTT
>TRBV4-2|.|TRBD1|TRBJ1-2
CASSQVLGQGILHDYGYTF
TGTGCCAGCAGCCAAGTATTAGGACAGGGGATCCTCCATGATTATGGCTACACCTTC
>TRBV10-3|.|TRBD1|TRBJ2-2
CAISGRTGGDTGELFF
TGTGCCATCAGTGGGCGGACAGGGGGTGACACCGGGGAGCTGTTTTTT
>TRBV2|.|.|TRBJ1-2
CASSEAGQGNYGYTF
TGTGCCAGCAGTGAAGCGGGGCAGGGTAACTATGGCTACACCTTC
>TRBV5-1|.|.|TRBJ2-7
CASSLGLNNLWSNSYEQYF
TGCGCCAGCAGCTTGGGGTTGAATAACCTTTGGAGCAACTCCTACGAGCAGTACTTC
>TRBV5-1|few|TRBD2|TRBJ2-1
CASSFPSGEYNEQFF
TGCGCCAGCAGCTTCCCTAGCGGGGAATACAATGAGCAGTTCTTC
>TRBV5-6|.|.|TRBJ2-5
CASSFGFQETQYF
TGTGCCAGCAGCTTCGGGTTTCAAGAGACCCAGTACTTC
>TRBV6-5|.|TRBD1|TRBJ2-7
CASCRGVGQGNEQYF
TGTGCCAGCTGCCGGGGTGTGGGACAGGGAAACGAGCAGTACTTC
>TRBV9|few|TRBD2|TRBJ2-3
CASSSSGVADTQYF
TGTGCCAGCAGCTCCAGCGGGGTAGCAGATACGCAGTATTTT
>TRBV7-9|.|.|TRBJ1-2
CASSLGQGYTF
TGTGCCAGCAGCCTAGGACAGGGCTACACCTTC
>TRBV4-2|.|.|TRBJ2-7
CASSQDPTAAGYEQYF
TGTGCCAGCAGCCAAGACCCGACGGCGGCGGGGTACGAGCAGTACTTC
>TRBV20-1|few|TRBD2|TRBJ2-7
CSASGLPLAGGPSYEQYF
TGCAGTGCTAGTGGCCTCCCCCTAGCGGGAGGACCCTCCTACGAGCAGTACTTC
>TRBV11-2|.|.|TRBJ1-1
CASSPYRASNTEAFF
TGTGCCAGCAGCCCCTACAGGGCTTCGAACACTGAAGCTTTCTTT
>TRBV5-1|.|.|TRBJ1-1
CASSSQGKNTEAFF
TGCGCCAGCTCCTCCCAGGGGAAGAACACTGAAGCTTTCTTT
>TRBV5-4|few|.|TRBJ1-1
CALRRRGGNTEAFF
TGTGCCCTTAGAAGACGGGGTGGGAACACTGAAGCTTTCTTT